The text below deals with one TCR beta chain. As for treatment: randomized to nivolumab then ipilimumab (arm A) or the reverse (arm B). Assay: immunoSEQ multiplex PCR; the TCRdb copy retains only in-frame clones and omits some. The sample includes 15,000 to 20,000 clones, about 75% of them seen just once. These data belong to a study of sequential checkpoint blockade in melanoma. Germline-derived CDR1 and CDR2 are MGHRA and YSYEKL. V was pared by 5 bases and J by 0 bases, with 4 bases of the junction left unmatched. This CDR3 is built from 15 residues. The V and J genes are TRBV4-1 and TRBJ1-5, with 7 positions matching TRBD1. This clonotype originated in a human donor with melanoma. The specimen comprised CD8+ T cells sorted from blood (inferred from file names), sampled from a patient given nivolumab and ipilimumab in sequence. CDR3 sequence: CASSYGQDSNQPQHF. DNA of the CDR3: TGCGCCAGCAGCTACGGACAGGATAGCAATCAGCCCCAGCATTTT.